This T cell receptor (beta chain) was sequenced during a study of PD-L1 blockade in urothelial cancer. The wider study: Prior chemotherapy in patients spanned 0 to 3 regimens. Blood analysis took place 3 weeks (second dose) and 6 weeks after treatment start. Reported median T cell count for blood samples was around 150,000.

This clone was detected a few times. Germline is not matched at one junction end, which may reflect a read error. Profiling relied on immunoSEQ multiplex PCR, and the TCRdb table lists in-frame clones only, not all of them. The sample lists approximately 120,000 clones; more than 75% were seen once. Time point specified: peripheral blood 6 weeks after treatment start. Samples were collected from each patient before treatment and during treatment. Each patient gave between 1 and 8 of them in total. The TCR comes from a man aged 50-60 years with urothelial cancer. This material consisted of PBMCs, taken around atezolizumab (anti-PD-L1) treatment.

CDR3 in amino acids: CASTTEPGGGTVSSF. The CDR3 coding sequence is TGCGCCAGCACCACTGAGCCGGGGGGGGGAACAGTCTCTAGCTTC. The chain links TRBV10-1 to TRBJ2-7; 8 nucleotides agree with TRBD2. The CDR3 is made up of 15 amino acids. Germline lookup yields CDR1 WNHNN and CDR2 SYGVQD (reference sequence).